Sequencing of this TCR beta chain was carried out in a study of CD8 T cells in ankylosing spondylitis. MiXCR was run by TCRdb on the 5' RACE reads, yielding one entry per CDR3 protein. This table has about 120,000 distinct CDR3 sequences, about 13% appearing once. Sequencing used blood, either unsorted or a sorted T cell fraction (not recorded which). This clonotype originated in a female donor with ankylosing spondylitis or in good health (not recorded which).

Here the CDR3 DNA reads TGCAGTGCTAGAGTCAGGGGGCGCGTGGATGAGCAGTTCTTC. Residues: CSARVRGRVDEQFF. The chain joins TRBV20-1 to TRBJ2-1; TRBD1 agrees at 8 bases. This CDR3 has 14 amino acids. Germline CDR1 reads DFQATT; CDR2 reads SNEGSKA (reference sequence). After removal of 1 base from V and 8 bases from J, the junction contained 7 bases not matched to a gene.